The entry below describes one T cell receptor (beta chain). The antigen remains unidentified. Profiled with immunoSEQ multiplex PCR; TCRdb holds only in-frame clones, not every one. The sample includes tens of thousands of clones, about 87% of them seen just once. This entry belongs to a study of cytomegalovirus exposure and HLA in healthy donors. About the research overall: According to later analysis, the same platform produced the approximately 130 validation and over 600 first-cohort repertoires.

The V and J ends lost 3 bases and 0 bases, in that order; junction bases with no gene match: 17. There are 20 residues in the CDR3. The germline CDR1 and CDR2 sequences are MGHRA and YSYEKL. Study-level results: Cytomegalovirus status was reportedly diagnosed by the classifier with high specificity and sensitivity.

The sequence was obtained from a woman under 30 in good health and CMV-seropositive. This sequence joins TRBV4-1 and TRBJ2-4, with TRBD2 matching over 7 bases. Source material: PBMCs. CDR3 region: CASSQPPLSGANLAKNIQYF. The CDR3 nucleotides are TGCGCCAGCAGCCAGCCTCCATTAAGCGGGGCCAACTTAGCCAAAAACATTCAGTACTTC.